This T cell receptor beta chain was captured by sequencing in a study of response to subunit inactivated influenza vaccine. TCRdb re-called the RT-PCR reads with MiXCR, one entry per CDR3 protein. The profile shows hundreds of thousands of distinct CDR3 sequences, around 11% of them singletons. V was pared by 1 base and J by 12 bases, with 10 bases of the junction left unmatched. Germline V gene sequence: CDR1 SGHDT, CDR2 YYEEEE. The CDR3 is 14 residues long. These data were also reused for a study on T cells expressing NK-cell markers. That study adds: 5'RACE template switching with UMIs produced the TCR beta cDNA. Once again these clonotypes came out on top in the CD3+CD56-NKG2C+ fraction of four donors.

The sample was PBMCs from blood, taken on the day of vaccination. This receptor was taken from a man aged 50 to 60 who received an inactivated influenza vaccine. The gene calls are TRBV5-6 and TRBJ2-1; 7 bases are shared with TRBD1. CDR3 nucleotide sequence: TGTGCCAGCAGCTTGATCGACTCCCGGGACAGGCAGTTCTTC. Encoded protein: CASSLIDSRDRQFF.